This T cell receptor beta chain was recorded in a study of T-cell memory formation after mild COVID-19. As for the study in general: Largely donor-specific TCR clusters were found.

A note on this clonotype: Its antigen is still unknown.

Study outcomes and limitations: Several responding clones turned up in pre-infection memory, indicating that cross-reactive memory may have taken part. Mostly located in CM and EM were contracting CD4+ clones, with contracting CD8+ clones located in EMRA.

In germline, CDR1 is SGDLS, CDR2 YYNGEE. V lost 3 bases, J lost 9 bases, and 17 bases lay in between. The CDR3 has 14 amino acids. TCRdb reprocessed the 5' RACE reads with MiXCR, giving one entry per CDR3 protein. This table holds about half a million distinct CDR3 sequences, 15% to 20% found once. J is TRBJ2-3 and V is TRBV9, with D perhaps given as TRBD1 or TRBD2 (5 bases each). This receptor was identified in an adult woman who had mild COVID-19 (a few samples of this study predate the infection). Cell type and time point are not known. Sequencing was performed on PBMCs or a T cell subset sorted from them (not recorded which). The CDR3 DNA is TGTGCCAGCAGCGAATGGGGGACGACCAAGACGCAGTATTTT. This codes for CASSEWGTTKTQYF.